The 23 T cell receptor beta chains reported below all come from one sample, sequenced in a study of radiation and T cells in renal cell carcinoma. The repertoire was sequenced with immunoSEQ multiplex PCR; TCRdb's copy has only in-frame clones and lacks some. The table has roughly 150,000 clones, approximately 90% seen once. Stated time point: blood 2 weeks post-SBRT. The treatment was: 15 Gy SBRT to primary tumor, nephrectomy 4 weeks later. Sequenced material: blood, taken from a patient whose treatment included radiotherapy and nephrectomy. These receptors were obtained from a woman in her 50s with renal cell carcinoma.

CDR3 bases: TGTGCCAGCAGCCGGGGACTAGCCGATGAGCAGTTCTTC. Translation gives CASSRGLADEQFF. The chain is built from TRBV5-6 and TRBJ2-1; 9 bases align to TRBD2. CDR3 length equals 13 residues. CDR1 is SGHDT, CDR2 YYEEEE, per germline. Losses at the gene ends were 4 bases for V and 8 bases for J; bases not matched to a gene: 4.

The chain has TRBV6-5 and TRBJ2-5; 9 nucleotides align to TRBD2. The CDR3 sequence is 13 residues long. V shed 6 bases and J 5 bases; nucleotides not matched to a gene: 4. The germline V gene has CDR1 MNHEY and CDR2 SVGAGI. CDR3 bases: TGTGCCAGCAGAGCGGGGGGCGGGGAGACCCAGTACTTC. Amino acid sequence: CASRAGGGETQYF.

The rearrangement links TRBV25-1 to TRBJ1-4, with a tentative D call TRBD1 (5 bases). Germline assignment: CDR1 MGHDK and CDR2 SYGVNS. This CDR3 comprises 13 residues. V shed 6 bases and J shed 7 bases, with 12 bases lying between them. The CDR3 protein is CASRVGLSEKLFF. In nucleotides, the CDR3 is TGTGCCAGCAGGGTGGGGCTCTCTGAAAAACTGTTTTTT.

The chain is built from TRBV19 and TRBJ1-5; D unresolved. V shed 5 bases and J shed 6 bases, with 11 bases lying between them. CDR3 length: 13 amino acids. From germline, CDR1 is LNHDA and CDR2 SQIVND (reference sequence). CDR3 in DNA: TGTGCCAGTAGTTGGGCCCAAGGTCAGCCCCAGCATTTT. Residues: CASSWAQGQPQHF.

This clone was seen just once. The rearrangement uses TRBV6-1 and TRBJ1-1, with D unclear. The V gene's germline CDR1 is MNHNS and CDR2 SASEGT. Between the trimmed V and J ends, which lost 6 bases and 3 bases, there was a span of 11 bases. CDR3 length equals 13 residues. The CDR3 protein is CASRGFDYTEAFF. Here the CDR3 DNA reads TGTGCCAGCAGGGGGTTCGATTACACTGAAGCTTTCTTT.

The chain carries TRBV7-9 and TRBJ2-2; 7 positions match TRBD1. The CDR3 is 15 amino acids. Germline V gives CDR1 SEHNR, CDR2 FQNEAQ (reference sequence). V dropped 6 bases and J dropped 4; count of bases not matched to a gene: 8. The CDR3 protein is CASRIPYRGTGELFF. CDR3 sequence (DNA): TGTGCCAGCAGGATTCCCTACAGGGGCACCGGGGAGCTGTTTTTT.

V and J are TRBV11-1 and TRBJ2-4; the D gene could be TRBD1 or TRBD2 (5 bases each). Germline-derived CDR1 and CDR2 are SGHAT and FQDESV (reference sequence). The CDR3 contains 15 residues. The ends were cut back, 5 bases at V and 3 bases at J, with 14 bases in the middle. The CDR3 region is CASSTWVGGKNIQYF. The CDR3 nucleotides are TGTGCCAGCAGCACCTGGGTTGGGGGCAAAAACATTCAGTACTTC.

V and J are TRBV14 and TRBJ1-2; D unclear. Germline CDR1 is SGHDN and CDR2 is FVKESK. V was clipped by 4 bases and J by 5 bases, with 8 bases between them. The CDR3 extends over 12 amino acids. The CDR3 is CASSPGPYGYTF. DNA of the CDR3: TGTGCCAGCAGCCCCGGACCGTATGGCTACACCTTC.

This chain uses TRBV19 with TRBJ2-3, with TRBD1 matching 7 bases. Germline CDR1 reads LNHDA; CDR2 reads SQIVND (reference sequence). The V gene end was trimmed by 3 bases and the J gene end by 3 bases; junction bases not matched to a gene: 6. The length of the CDR3 is 15 residues. CDR3 DNA: TGTGCCAGTAGTATGACAGGGATCTGGACAGATACGCAGTATTTT. Its translation: CASSMTGIWTDTQYF. Filled out from reference TRBV19 and TRBJ2-3, the complete variable domain reads DGGITQSPKYLFRKEGQNVTLSCEQNLNHDAMYWYRQDPGQGLRLIYYSQIVNDFQKGDIAEGYSVSREKKESFPLTVTSAQKNPTAFYLCASSMTGIWTDTQYFGPGTRLTVL.

V is TRBV5-1 and J is TRBJ2-7, with D maybe TRBD1 (6 bases). From germline, CDR1 is SGHRS and CDR2 YFSETQ. Trimming left V 0 bases short and J 2 bases short, with 12 bases between. This CDR3 is 15 amino acids long. CDR3 nucleotides: TGCGCCAGCAGCTTGGGTATTGGGGGCCCCTACGAGCAGTACTTC. Encoded protein: CASSLGIGGPYEQYF. The entire variable domain, with the rest obtained from reference TRBV5-1 and TRBJ2-7, is as follows: KAGVTQTPRYLIKTRGQQVTLSCSPISGHRSVSWYQQTPGQGLQFLFEYFSETQRNKGNFPGRFSGRQFSNSRSEMNVSTLELGDSALYLCASSLGIGGPYEQYFGPGTRLTVT.

The chain uses TRBV6-1 and TRBJ1-1; possibly TRBD1 for D (5 bases). Looked up from germline, CDR1 is MNHNS and CDR2 is SASEGT. CDR3 size: 13 residues. With 7 bases removed from V and 2 bases from J, the gap between germline ends came to 11 bases. The CDR3 sequence: CASNRQFNTEAFF. DNA for the CDR3: TGTGCCAGCAACCGACAGTTTAACACTGAAGCTTTCTTT.

V usage is TRBV7-2 and J usage is TRBJ1-2, with D perhaps matching TRBD1 (6 bases). This CDR3 spans 14 amino acids. From germline, CDR1 is SGHTA and CDR2 FQGNSA. Trimming left V 5 bases short and J 4 bases short, with 14 bases between. This CDR3 reads CASSLDTGSYGYTF. The CDR3, as DNA: TGTGCCAGCAGCCTCGATACAGGGTCCTATGGCTACACCTTC.

This chain uses TRBV19 with TRBJ1-1; perhaps TRBD1 as D (6 bases). CDR1 and CDR2 from the germline V gene are LNHDA and SQIVND (reference sequence). This CDR3 comprises 11 residues. V lost 8 bases and J lost 4, with 8 bases in between. CDR3 nucleotide sequence: TGTGCCAGTCAGGGGAGCACTGAAGCTTTCTTT. Its protein is CASQGSTEAFF.

This chain joins TRBV6-1 and TRBJ1-5, with TRBD1 matching over 7 bases. Per the germline V gene, CDR1 is MNHNS and CDR2 is SASEGT. Losses at the gene ends were 5 bases for V and 4 bases for J; bases not matched to a gene: 5. This CDR3 region has 14 residues. The CDR3 nucleotides are TGTGCCAGCAGTCCGCAGGGGGGGAATCAGCCCCAGCATTTT. It is translated as CASSPQGGNQPQHF.

This chain uses TRBV6-1 with TRBJ2-5; D unclear. This CDR3 comprises 12 residues. V lost 3 bases and J lost 5, with 7 bases in between. Germline V gene lookup returns CDR1 MNHNS and CDR2 SASEGT. The CDR3 nucleotides read TGTGCCAGCAGTGATTTTGGGGAGACCCAGTACTTC. Protein product: CASSDFGETQYF.

This chain uses TRBV7-3 with TRBJ2-2; D unresolved. Germline CDR1 is SGHTA and CDR2 is FQGTGA. The CDR3 totals 13 residues. Trimming cost V 3 bases and J 5 bases, with 7 bases left between them. CDR3 nucleotides: TGTGCCAGCAGCTTCTCTCAGACCGGGGAGCTGTTTTTT. As protein: CASSFSQTGELFF.

The gene calls are TRBV9 and TRBJ2-5; 8 bases are shared with TRBD1. The CDR3 runs to 16 residues. V trimming: 0 bases; J trimming: 4 bases; junction bases outside the gene matches: 8. Per the germline V gene, CDR1 is SGDLS and CDR2 is YYNGEE. CDR3 in amino acids: CASSVGSRGLVETQYF. Written as DNA, the CDR3 is TGTGCCAGCAGCGTAGGAAGCAGGGGGCTGGTAGAGACCCAGTACTTC.

The J gene is TRBJ2-1, the V gene TRBV29-1, with D possibly TRBD1 on 5 matching bases. The CDR3 loop spans 14 amino acids. Germline V gene lookup returns CDR1 SQVTM and CDR2 ANQGSEA. Trimming cost V 5 bases and J 10 bases, with 21 bases left between them. In DNA, the CDR3 is TGCAGCGTTTCTCAGGGATCCTCGAAAGGGGAGCAGTTCTTC. It encodes CSVSQGSSKGEQFF.

CDR3 DNA: TGTGCCAGTAGTATTTTGGGAGGGGGTTCACCCCTCCACTTT. Translated: CASSILGGGSPLHF. The chain combines TRBV19 with TRBJ1-6; possibly TRBD1 for D (6 bases). Trimming left V 3 bases short and J 9 bases short, with 12 bases between. The germline gives CDR1 LNHDA, CDR2 SQIVND (reference sequence). There are 14 residues in the CDR3.

The chain has TRBV7-9 and TRBJ2-3, with 11 bases matching TRBD1. The CDR3 consists of 16 residues. Germline assignment: CDR1 SEHNR and CDR2 FQNEAQ (reference sequence). Trimming took 5 bases from V and 2 from J; bases not matched to a gene: 6. For the CDR3, the DNA is TGTGCCAGCAGCACCCGGGACAGGGGGTACACAGATACGCAGTATTTT. This codes for CASSTRDRGYTDTQYF.

This clone was seen a handful of times. The rearrangement links TRBV2 to TRBJ1-1, with 7 bases matching TRBD1. This CDR3 comprises 12 residues. V gave up 4 bases and J gave up 6 bases; unmatched junction bases: 2. Germline V gene lookup returns CDR1 SNHLY and CDR2 FYNNEI. The DNA for the CDR3 is TGTGCCAGCAGTGTCAGGGGGGCTGAAGCTTTCTTT. Its protein is CASSVRGAEAFF.

J is TRBJ2-7 and V is TRBV4-1, with D hard to call. This CDR3 has 16 residues. Germline V gene sequence: CDR1 MGHRA, CDR2 YSYEKL. V gave up 1 base and J gave up 2 bases, with 15 bases separating them. CDR3 coding DNA: TGCGCCAGCAGCCAAGTTATCGGGCAGGAAACCTACGAGCAGTACTTC. Amino acid sequence: CASSQVIGQETYEQYF.

V and J are TRBV7-8 and TRBJ1-1, with 9 bases matching TRBD1. Germline V gives CDR1 SGHVS, CDR2 FQNEAQ. The CDR3 has 14 amino acids. After removal of 5 bases from V and 3 bases from J, the junction contained 4 bases not matched to a gene. CDR3 sequence: CASSAGQGHTEAFF. For the CDR3, the DNA is TGTGCCAGCAGCGCCGGACAGGGGCACACTGAAGCTTTCTTT. The complete variable domain, with remaining parts taken from reference TRBV7-8 and TRBJ1-1, reads GAGVSQSPRYKVAKRGQDVALRCDPISGHVSLFWYQQALGQGPEFLTYFQNEAQLDKSGLPSDRFFAERPEGSVSTLKIQRTQQEDSAVYLCASSAGQGHTEAFFGQGTRLTVV.